This is a list of T cell receptor beta chains from one sample in a study of T cells in Graves' hyperthyroidism and ophthalmopathy. Via MiXCR, TCRdb re-called the multiplex PCR reads, giving one row per CDR3 protein. Of around 190,000 distinct CDR3 sequences in the sample, less than 20% were seen once. Sequencing was performed on blood. These TCRs come from a woman in her forties or fifties with Graves' hyperthyroidism. Each CDR3 is given with its conserved first and last residue. A D gene is named only where the DNA matches it firmly. For some rows the clone size is stated as once, few or many, or as a class when expanded; others skip it.

TRBV20-1,TRBJ2-7,TRBD2,-,CSASFGTSGRPEQYF,TGCAGTGCTAGTTTCGGGACTAGCGGGAGACCCGAGCAGTACTTC
TRBV30,TRBJ2-3,-,many,CAWSVIGGSTDTQYF,TGTGCCTGGAGTGTAATTGGGGGGAGCACAGATACGCAGTATTTT
TRBV3-1,TRBJ1-1,-,many,CASGQQSNTEAFF,TGTGCCAGCGGACAACAGTCTAACACTGAAGCTTTCTTT
TRBV7-3,TRBJ2-3,TRBD1,many,CASSLDRVADTQYF,TGTGCCAGCAGCTTGGACAGGGTTGCAGATACGCAGTATTTT
TRBV19,TRBJ1-1,-,few,CASTLLWEAFF,TGTGCCAGTACCCTGCTCTGGGAAGCTTTCTTT
TRBV14,TRBJ2-3,-,-,CASSQLLEAQYF,TGTGCCAGCAGCCAACTCCTAGAGGCGCAGTATTTT
TRBV7-6,TRBJ2-7,-,-,CASSSGAPRGSYEQYF,TGTGCCAGCAGCTCCGGGGCCCCTAGGGGTTCCTACGAGCAGTACTTC
TRBV6-2/TRBV6-3,TRBJ1-2,TRBD1,-,CASHTGGLHYVYTF,TGTGCCAGCCATACAGGGGGTCTTCACTATGTCTACACCTTC
TRBV25-1,TRBJ2-3,-,few,CASSLVGRGTDTQYF,TGTGCCAGCAGTTTGGTTGGAAGGGGCACAGATACGCAGTATTTT
TRBV20-1,TRBJ2-5,TRBD2,many,CSASAGGYQETQYF,TGCAGTGCTAGTGCGGGAGGGTACCAAGAGACCCAGTACTTC
TRBV19,TRBJ1-1,-,-,CASTKGGWNSGTEAFF,TGTGCCAGTACGAAAGGTGGGTGGAACTCCGGCACTGAAGCTTTCTTT
TRBV12-5,TRBJ2-6,TRBD2,-,CASGFRIAGLVSSSGANVLTF,TGTGCTAGTGGTTTCAGGATAGCGGGACTAGTCAGTAGCTCTGGGGCCAACGTCCTGACTTTC
TRBV11-3,TRBJ2-3,TRBD2,many,CASSKGTSGSTDTQYF,TGTGCCAGCAGCAAAGGGACTAGCGGGAGCACAGATACGCAGTATTTT
TRBV27,TRBJ2-5,-,many,CASGRVGSETQYF,TGTGCCAGCGGCAGGGTCGGGTCGGAGACCCAGTACTTC
TRBV9,TRBJ2-2,TRBD2,-,CASSFSGSSAGELFF,TGTGCCAGCAGCTTTAGCGGGAGTAGCGCCGGGGAGCTGTTTTTT
TRBV7-2,TRBJ2-3,-,many,CASSPFQRGEQYF,TGTGCCAGCAGCCCCTTCCAACGGGGAGAGCAGTATTTT
TRBV2,TRBJ2-3,-,many,CASKSGSADTQYF,TGTGCCAGCAAGAGCGGTTCAGCCGATACGCAGTATTTT
TRBV19,TRBJ1-2,TRBD1,few,CASHRAGQGVYGYTF,TGTGCCAGCCATAGAGCGGGACAGGGCGTCTATGGCTACACCTTC
TRBV28,TRBJ2-7,TRBD2,-,CASTRGGVVYEQYF,TGTGCCAGCACCCGGGGGGGGGTGGTCTACGAGCAGTACTTC
TRBV24-1,TRBJ2-1,TRBD2,-,CATSVAGGGNEQFF,TGTGCCACCAGTGTAGCGGGAGGGGGGAATGAGCAGTTCTTC
TRBV20-1,TRBJ2-3,-,many,CSAAQERGPDTQYF,TGCAGTGCCGCCCAAGAGAGGGGTCCAGATACGCAGTATTTT
TRBV20-1,TRBJ1-1,-,many,CSASEFSGAFF,TGCAGTGCTAGTGAGTTCTCGGGGGCTTTCTTT
TRBV28,TRBJ2-3,-,few,CASSFRGAGTDTQYF,TGTGCCAGCAGTTTTCGGGGGGCGGGGACAGATACGCAGTATTTT
TRBV6-5,TRBJ2-7,-,few,CASSYGDRYSYEQYF,TGTGCCAGCAGTTACGGGGACCGATACTCCTACGAGCAGTACTTC
TRBV20-1,TRBJ2-7,TRBD1,many,CSARDTGGETYEQYF,TGCAGTGCTAGAGACACAGGGGGCGAAACTTACGAGCAGTACTTC
TRBV7-9,TRBJ2-7,-,-,CASSLSQSVHEQYF,TGTGCCAGCAGCTTGAGTCAGTCCGTGCACGAGCAGTACTTC
TRBV20-1,TRBJ2-1,TRBD2,-,CSARPLAGNYNEQFF,TGCAGTGCTAGACCACTAGCGGGGAACTACAATGAGCAGTTCTTC
TRBV2,TRBJ2-5,-,many,CASGTGPLRTQYF,TGTGCCAGCGGAACCGGACCTTTACGGACCCAGTACTTC
TRBV6-1,TRBJ1-1,-,many,CATRQDYLNTEAFF,TGTGCCACCAGACAGGACTATTTGAACACTGAAGCTTTCTTT
TRBV4-1,TRBJ2-7,TRBD2,many,CASSHPSGRASYEQYF,TGCGCCAGCAGCCACCCTAGCGGACGAGCCTCCTACGAGCAGTACTTC
TRBV20-1,TRBJ2-7,-,many,CSATTHAYEQYF,TGCAGTGCTACGACCCATGCCTACGAGCAGTACTTC
TRBV3-1,TRBJ2-7,-,many,CASSQDSRSYEQYF,TGTGCCAGCAGCCAAGACAGCCGCTCCTACGAGCAGTACTTC
TRBV7-9,TRBJ2-7,-,-,CASSFGQGKNDEQYF,TGTGCCAGCAGCTTCGGTCAGGGGAAAAACGACGAGCAGTACTTC
TRBV9,TRBJ2-7,-,many,CASSVGFGPTYEQYF,TGTGCCAGCAGCGTAGGGTTTGGGCCTACCTACGAGCAGTACTTC
TRBV7-3,TRBJ1-5,-,-,CASSLTKNQPQHF,TGTGCCAGCAGCTTAACTAAGAATCAGCCCCAGCATTTT
TRBV30,TRBJ2-7,-,-,CAWSLRLTNGTSYEQYF,TGTGCCTGGAGCCTTAGACTGACTAACGGGACCTCCTACGAGCAGTACTTC
TRBV3-1,TRBJ1-3,-,-,CASSPHLDVGNTIYF,TGTGCCAGCAGCCCCCACCTAGACGTTGGAAACACCATATATTTT
TRBV18,TRBJ1-2,-,-,CASSPPSGLVYGYTF,TGTGCCAGCTCACCACCGTCAGGCCTCGTATATGGCTACACCTTC
TRBV7-3,TRBJ2-5,-,few,CASSPQGHVQETQYF,TGTGCCAGCAGCCCGCAGGGGCATGTCCAAGAGACCCAGTACTTC
TRBV10-2,TRBJ1-2,TRBD1,-,CASNQQGTNYGYTF,TGCGCCAGCAACCAACAGGGGACTAACTATGGCTACACCTTC
TRBV18,TRBJ2-1,-,-,CASSPDVNEQFF,TGTGCCAGCTCGCCGGATGTGAATGAGCAGTTCTTC
TRBV19,TRBJ2-7,-,many,CASSSRTVSLGEQYF,TGTGCCAGTAGTAGCCGAACAGTTTCCCTGGGGGAGCAGTACTTC
TRBV7-6,TRBJ1-5,-,many,CASSLDRPGLNQPQHF,TGTGCCAGCAGCTTAGATCGGCCAGGGCTCAATCAGCCCCAGCATTTT
TRBV20-1,TRBJ1-2,-,-,CSGLGGYTF,TGCTCCGGACTGGGGGGCTACACCTTC
TRBV5-8,TRBJ2-1,-,few,CASSLVADNYNEQFF,TGTGCCAGCAGCTTGGTTGCGGATAACTACAATGAGCAGTTCTTC
TRBV7-2,TRBJ2-7,TRBD2,many,CASRLGLAGEYEQYF,TGTGCCAGCAGACTCGGACTAGCGGGAGAATACGAGCAGTACTTC
TRBV12-3/TRBV12-4,TRBJ2-7,TRBD1,-,CASSIFWGQGASYEQYF,TGTGCCAGCAGTATTTTTTGGGGACAGGGGGCCTCCTACGAGCAGTACTTC
TRBV6-2/TRBV6-3,TRBJ2-5,-,many,CASSLGPAETQYF,TGTGCCAGCAGTTTGGGACCGGCGGAGACCCAGTACTTC
TRBV30,TRBJ1-5,-,many,CAWSGLAAGGNQPQHF,TGTGCCTGGAGTGGGCTTGCGGCAGGGGGCAATCAGCCCCAGCATTTT
TRBV19,TRBJ1-3,-,-,CASSTRDTGNTIYF,TGTGCCAGTAGTACTCGGGACACGGGAAACACCATATATTTT
TRBV13,TRBJ2-3,TRBD2,many,CASSQVLMTSGKLTDTQYF,TGTGCCAGCAGCCAAGTCTTAATGACTAGCGGGAAACTCACAGATACGCAGTATTTT
TRBV10-2,TRBJ1-1,TRBD1,many,CASRAWDRENTEAFF,TGCGCCAGCAGAGCCTGGGACAGGGAGAACACTGAAGCTTTCTTT
TRBV28,TRBJ2-7,TRBD1,few,CASSFGTGDSEQHF,TGTGCCAGCAGTTTTGGGACAGGGGATAGCGAGCAGCACTTC
TRBV7-9,TRBJ2-1,TRBD2,many,CASSLAGTSGTNNEQFF,TGTGCCAGCAGCCTAGCCGGGACTAGCGGGACAAACAATGAGCAGTTCTTC
TRBV19,TRBJ1-5,TRBD1,few,CASSMGTVNQPQHF,TGTGCCAGTAGTATGGGGACAGTAAATCAGCCCCAGCATTTT
TRBV28,TRBJ2-7,TRBD2,few,CASSSRTSGHNSYEQYF,TGTGCCAGCAGTTCCCGGACTAGCGGGCATAATTCCTACGAGCAGTACTTC
TRBV5-1,TRBJ2-5,TRBD1,many,CASSLGGQGVYQETQYF,TGCGCCAGCAGCTTGGGGGGACAGGGGGTATACCAAGAGACCCAGTACTTC